The clone carrying this T cell receptor (beta chain) is a singleton in its sample. Its antigen is not identified. This sample was taken from a study of OX40 agonist ivuxolimab in advanced cancers. Study-wide findings and caveats: Relatively little clonal expansion, among the lowest observed, appeared in partial responders at 0.1-3.0 mg/kg.

TCRdb's copy holds only in-frame clones and misses some; the assay was immunoSEQ multiplex PCR. The sample lists some 45,000 clones, 82% seen once, with 23% in the top ten. This specimen consisted of CD4+ or CD8+ T cells sorted from blood, obtained in a trial of the OX40 agonist ivuxolimab. The sequence was obtained from an adult with an advanced solid tumor such as melanoma, head and neck, liver or kidney cancer.

The CDR3 spells CASGDSLSNTEAFF. As DNA, the CDR3 is TGCGCCAGCGGTGACAGCTTATCGAACACTGAAGCTTTCTTT. The chain combines TRBV23-1 with TRBJ1-1, with D maybe TRBD1 (5 bases). TRBV23-1 is annotated as an ORF whose role is uncertain. The CDR3 has 14 amino acids. The germline V and J ends were trimmed by 8 bases and 1 base, with 14 bases remaining between them.